Listed here is a single TCR beta chain. Its antigen remains unknown. The sample belongs to a study of OX40 agonist ivuxolimab in advanced cancers. For the study at large: Participants could have had prior anti-PD-1, anti-PD-L1 or anti-CTLA-4 therapy, and roughly 40% had some. One hepatocellular carcinoma and a couple of cutaneous melanoma patients partially responded. General study findings and limits: Relative to CD4+ cells, CD8+ T cells on average had more expanded clones.

With autoimmune disease history or systemic immunosuppression, patients were excluded. Germline assignment: CDR1 MDHEN and CDR2 SYDVKM. V lost 6 bases and J lost 1; bases outside the gene matches: 5. The CDR3 runs to 15 residues. Repertoires were generated with immunoSEQ multiplex PCR, while TCRdb's copy carries only in-frame clones and drops some. The sample lists roughly 60,000 clones, around 83% occurring once. This receptor was obtained from an adult with an advanced solid tumor such as melanoma, head and neck, liver or kidney cancer. The input for sequencing was CD4+ or CD8+ T cells sorted from blood, taken in a trial of the OX40 agonist ivuxolimab. The chain has TRBV28 and TRBJ2-1; 8 bases align to TRBD2. CDR3 in DNA: TGTGCCAGCAGCGTCGGGGGGGTTTCCTACAATGAGCAGTTCTTC. Translated, it gives CASSVGGVSYNEQFF. Combining the CDR3 with reference TRBV28 and TRBJ2-1 gives the whole variable domain DVKVTQSSRYLVKRTGEKVFLECVQDMDHENMFWYRQDPGLGLRLIYFSYDVKMKEKGDIPEGYSVSREKKERFSLILESASTNQTSMYLCASSVGGVSYNEQFFGPGTRLTVL.